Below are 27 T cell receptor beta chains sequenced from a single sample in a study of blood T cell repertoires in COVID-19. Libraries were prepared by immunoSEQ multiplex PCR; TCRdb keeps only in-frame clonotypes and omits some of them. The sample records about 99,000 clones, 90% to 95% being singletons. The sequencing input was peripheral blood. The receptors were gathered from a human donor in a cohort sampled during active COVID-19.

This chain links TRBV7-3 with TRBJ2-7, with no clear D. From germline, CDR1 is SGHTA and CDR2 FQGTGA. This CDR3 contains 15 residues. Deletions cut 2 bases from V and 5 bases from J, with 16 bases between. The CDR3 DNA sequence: TGTGCCAGCAGCTTAGTTGCGCTACCGAACCACGAGCAGTACTTC. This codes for CASSLVALPNHEQYF.

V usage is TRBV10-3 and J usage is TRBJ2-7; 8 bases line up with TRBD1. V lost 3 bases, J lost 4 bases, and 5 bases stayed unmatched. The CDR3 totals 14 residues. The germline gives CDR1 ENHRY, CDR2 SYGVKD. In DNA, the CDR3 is TGTGCCATCAGTGACGCCAGGGGGCTTTACGAGCAGTACTTC. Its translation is CAISDARGLYEQYF.

The chain's CDR3 is CATSDLGAEAFF. CDR3 in DNA: TGTGCCACCAGTGATTTAGGGGCTGAAGCTTTCTTT. The rearrangement joins TRBV24-1 to TRBJ1-1; TRBD1 is a possible D gene (5 bases). CDR3 length: 12 amino acids. The V gene lost 1 base and the J gene lost 6 bases, with 5 bases spanning the gap. The germline V gene encodes CDR1 KGHDR and CDR2 SFDVKD.

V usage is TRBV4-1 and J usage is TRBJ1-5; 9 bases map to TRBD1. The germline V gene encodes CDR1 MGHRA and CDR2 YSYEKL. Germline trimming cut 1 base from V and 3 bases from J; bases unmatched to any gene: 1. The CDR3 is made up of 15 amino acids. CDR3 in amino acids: CASSQGTGVNQPQHF. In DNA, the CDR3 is TGCGCCAGCAGCCAAGGGACAGGGGTCAATCAGCCCCAGCATTTT.

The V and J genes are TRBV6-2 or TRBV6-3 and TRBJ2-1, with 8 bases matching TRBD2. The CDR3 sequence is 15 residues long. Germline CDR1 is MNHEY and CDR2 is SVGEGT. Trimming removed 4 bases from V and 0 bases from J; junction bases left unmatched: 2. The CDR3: CASSLAGSSYNEQFF. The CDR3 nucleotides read TGTGCCAGCAGTTTAGCGGGGAGCTCCTACAATGAGCAGTTCTTC.

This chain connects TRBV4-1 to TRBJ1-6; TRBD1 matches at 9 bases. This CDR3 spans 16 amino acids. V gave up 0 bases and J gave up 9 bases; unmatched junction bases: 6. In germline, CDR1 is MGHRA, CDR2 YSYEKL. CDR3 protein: CASSQDGGQGSSPLHF. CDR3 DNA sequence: TGCGCCAGCAGCCAAGATGGGGGACAGGGTTCTTCACCCCTCCACTTT.

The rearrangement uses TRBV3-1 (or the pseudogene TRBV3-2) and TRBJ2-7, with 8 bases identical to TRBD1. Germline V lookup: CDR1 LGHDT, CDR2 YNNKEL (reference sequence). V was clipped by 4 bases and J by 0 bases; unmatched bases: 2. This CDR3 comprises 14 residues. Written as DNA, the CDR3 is TGTGCCAGCAGCCTCGGGACAGGCTCCTACGAGCAGTACTTC. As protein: CASSLGTGSYEQYF.

This CDR3 reads CASSVDWTVNTEAFF. In nucleotides, the CDR3 is TGTGCCAGCAGCGTAGATTGGACAGTAAACACTGAAGCTTTCTTT. The genes are TRBV9 and TRBJ1-1; TRBD1 might be the D (6 bases). CDR1 and CDR2 from the germline V gene are SGDLS and YYNGEE. CDR3 length: 15 amino acids. Trimming pared 0 bases from V and 2 bases from J, leaving 11 bases between.

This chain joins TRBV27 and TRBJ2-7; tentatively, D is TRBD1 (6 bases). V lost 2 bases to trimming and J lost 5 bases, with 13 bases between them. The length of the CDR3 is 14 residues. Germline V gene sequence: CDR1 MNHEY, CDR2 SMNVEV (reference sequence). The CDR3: CASSLLTGNDEQYF. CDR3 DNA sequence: TGTGCCAGCAGTTTACTAACAGGGAATGACGAGCAGTACTTC.

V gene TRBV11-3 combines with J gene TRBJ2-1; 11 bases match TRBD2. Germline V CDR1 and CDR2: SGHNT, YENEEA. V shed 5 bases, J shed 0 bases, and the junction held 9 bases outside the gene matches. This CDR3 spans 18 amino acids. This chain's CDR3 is CASSPTGLAVSSYNEQFF. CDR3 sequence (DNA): TGTGCCAGCAGCCCTACGGGACTAGCGGTTAGCTCCTACAATGAGCAGTTCTTC.

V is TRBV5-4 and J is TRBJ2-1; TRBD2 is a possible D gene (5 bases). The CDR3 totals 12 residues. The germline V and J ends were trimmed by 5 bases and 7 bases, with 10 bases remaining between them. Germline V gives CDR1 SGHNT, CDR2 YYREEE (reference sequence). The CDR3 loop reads CASRSPGNEQFF. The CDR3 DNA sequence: TGTGCCAGCAGATCACCGGGGAATGAGCAGTTCTTC.

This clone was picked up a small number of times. This CDR3 is CASSYGQGAPYEQYF. The DNA of the CDR3 is TGTGCCAGCAGCTATGGACAGGGGGCGCCCTACGAGCAGTACTTC. The V gene is TRBV7-3, the J gene TRBJ2-7; TRBD1 matches 11 bases. The CDR3 contains 15 residues. Looked up from germline, CDR1 is SGHTA and CDR2 is FQGTGA. V shed 4 bases and J 2 bases; nucleotides not matched to a gene: 4.

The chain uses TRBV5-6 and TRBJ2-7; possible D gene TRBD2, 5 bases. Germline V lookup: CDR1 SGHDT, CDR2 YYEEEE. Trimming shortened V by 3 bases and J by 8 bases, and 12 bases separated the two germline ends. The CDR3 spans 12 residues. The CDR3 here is CASSSVSGQQYF. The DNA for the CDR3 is TGTGCCAGCAGCTCGGTCAGCGGTCAGCAGTACTTC.

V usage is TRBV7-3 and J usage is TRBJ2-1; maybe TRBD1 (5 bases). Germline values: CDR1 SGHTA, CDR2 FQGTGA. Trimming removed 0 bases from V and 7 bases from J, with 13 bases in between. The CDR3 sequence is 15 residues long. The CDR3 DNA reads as TGTGCCAGCAGCTTAACCGCAGGGTTCGAAAATGAGCAGTTCTTC. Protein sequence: CASSLTAGFENEQFF.

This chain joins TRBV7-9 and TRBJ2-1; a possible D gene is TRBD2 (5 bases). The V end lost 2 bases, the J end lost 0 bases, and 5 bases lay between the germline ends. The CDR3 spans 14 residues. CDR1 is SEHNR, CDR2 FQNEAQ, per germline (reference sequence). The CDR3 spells CASSLTSSYNEQFF. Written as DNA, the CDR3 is TGTGCCAGCAGCTTAACTAGCTCCTACAATGAGCAGTTCTTC.

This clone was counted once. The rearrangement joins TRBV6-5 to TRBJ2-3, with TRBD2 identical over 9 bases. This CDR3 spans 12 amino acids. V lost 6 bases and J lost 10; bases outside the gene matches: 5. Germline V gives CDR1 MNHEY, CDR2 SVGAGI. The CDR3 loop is CASRGLAEAQYF. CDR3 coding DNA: TGTGCCAGCAGGGGACTAGCAGAGGCGCAGTATTTT.

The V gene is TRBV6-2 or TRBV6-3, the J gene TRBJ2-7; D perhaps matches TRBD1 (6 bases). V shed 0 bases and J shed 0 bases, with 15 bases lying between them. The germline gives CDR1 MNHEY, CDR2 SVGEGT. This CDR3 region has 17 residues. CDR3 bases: TGTGCCAGCAGTTACTCGATCAAGGGGACAAGCTCCTACGAGCAGTACTTC. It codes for CASSYSIKGTSSYEQYF.

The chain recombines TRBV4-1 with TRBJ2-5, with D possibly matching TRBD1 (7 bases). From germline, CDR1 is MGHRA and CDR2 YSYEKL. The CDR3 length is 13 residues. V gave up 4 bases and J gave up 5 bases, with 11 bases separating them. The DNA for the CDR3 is TGCGCCAGCAGCCCACAGGGGAGGGAGACCCAGTACTTC. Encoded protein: CASSPQGRETQYF.

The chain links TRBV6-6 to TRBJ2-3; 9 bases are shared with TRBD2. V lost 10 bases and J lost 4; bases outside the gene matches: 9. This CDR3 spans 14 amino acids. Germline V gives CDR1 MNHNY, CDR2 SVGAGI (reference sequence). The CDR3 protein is CAIRLAGSSDTQYF. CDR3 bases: TGTGCCATCAGGCTAGCGGGGAGCTCAGATACGCAGTATTTT.

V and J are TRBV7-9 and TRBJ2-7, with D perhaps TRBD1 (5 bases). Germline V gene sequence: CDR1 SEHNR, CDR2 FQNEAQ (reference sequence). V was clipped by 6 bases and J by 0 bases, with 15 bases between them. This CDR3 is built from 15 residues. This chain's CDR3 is CASRPRALGSYEQYF. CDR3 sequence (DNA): TGTGCCAGCAGACCCAGGGCGTTAGGCTCCTACGAGCAGTACTTC.

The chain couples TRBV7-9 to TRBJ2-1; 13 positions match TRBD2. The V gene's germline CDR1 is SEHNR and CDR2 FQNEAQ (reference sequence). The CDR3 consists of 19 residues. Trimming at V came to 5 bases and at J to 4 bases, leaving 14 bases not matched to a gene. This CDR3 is CASSQTSGRPSPHYNEQFF. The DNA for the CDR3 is TGTGCCAGCAGCCAGACTAGCGGGAGGCCCAGTCCCCATTACAATGAGCAGTTCTTC.

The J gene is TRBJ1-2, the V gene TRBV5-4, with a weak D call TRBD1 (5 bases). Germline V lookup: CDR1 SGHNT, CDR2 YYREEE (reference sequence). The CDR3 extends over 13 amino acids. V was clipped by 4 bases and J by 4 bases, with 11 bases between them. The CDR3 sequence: CASSRTPLYGYTF. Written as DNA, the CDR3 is TGTGCCAGCAGCAGGACACCTCTCTATGGCTACACCTTC.

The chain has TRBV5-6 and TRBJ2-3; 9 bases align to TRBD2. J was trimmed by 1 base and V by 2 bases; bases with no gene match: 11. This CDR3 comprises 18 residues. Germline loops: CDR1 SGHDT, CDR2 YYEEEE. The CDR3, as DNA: TGTGCCAGCAGCTTCTTAACGCGGGCTAGCGGGGGCACAGATACGCAGTATTTT. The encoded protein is CASSFLTRASGGTDTQYF. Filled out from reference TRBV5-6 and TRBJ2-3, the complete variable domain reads DAGVTQSPTHLIKTRGQQVTLRCSPKSGHDTVSWYQQALGQGPQFIFQYYEEEERQRGNFPDRFSGHQFPNYSSELNVNALLLGDSALYLCASSFLTRASGGTDTQYFGPGTRLTVL.

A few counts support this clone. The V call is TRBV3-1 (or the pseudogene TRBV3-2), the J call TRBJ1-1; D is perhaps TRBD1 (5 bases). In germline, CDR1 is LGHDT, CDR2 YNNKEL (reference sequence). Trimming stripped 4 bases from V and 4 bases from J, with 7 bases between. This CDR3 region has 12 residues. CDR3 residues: CASSPTGTEAFF. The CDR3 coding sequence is TGTGCCAGCAGCCCCACAGGCACTGAAGCTTTCTTT.

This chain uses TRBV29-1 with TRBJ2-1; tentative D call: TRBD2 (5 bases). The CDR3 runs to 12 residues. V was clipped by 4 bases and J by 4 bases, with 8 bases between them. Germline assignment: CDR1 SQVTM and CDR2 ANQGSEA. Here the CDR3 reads CSVGTQYNEQFF. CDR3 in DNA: TGCAGCGTTGGGACTCAGTACAATGAGCAGTTCTTC.

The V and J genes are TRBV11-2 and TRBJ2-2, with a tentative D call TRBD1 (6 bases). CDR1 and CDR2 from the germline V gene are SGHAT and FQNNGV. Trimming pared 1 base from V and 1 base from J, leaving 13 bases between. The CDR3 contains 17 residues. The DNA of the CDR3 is TGTGCCAGCAGCTTAGTGCGGCCAGGGGTGAACACCGGGGAGCTGTTTTTT. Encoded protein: CASSLVRPGVNTGELFF.

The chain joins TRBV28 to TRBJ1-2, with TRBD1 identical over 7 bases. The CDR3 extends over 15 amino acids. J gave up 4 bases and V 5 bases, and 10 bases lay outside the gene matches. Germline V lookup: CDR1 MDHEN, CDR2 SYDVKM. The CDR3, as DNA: TGTGCCAGCAGTCCCGGACAGGTTAGCCTCTATGGCTACACCTTC. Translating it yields CASSPGQVSLYGYTF.